This T cell receptor beta chain stems from a study of shared clonotypes between healthy human individuals. At the level of the study: The people who gave samples were a couple of women and a few men aged 18 to 49.

Every donor, a Caucasian adult, lived in Nashville, Tennessee. Between the trimmed V and J ends, which lost 3 bases and 5 bases, there was a span of 16 bases. Germline CDR1 reads MDHEN; CDR2 reads SYDVKM. The CDR3 is 16 amino acids. As to this clone: Its antigen is undetermined.

Study findings and constraints: Tissues were not sampled, only blood, and their repertoires likely differ.

Here immunoSEQ multiplex PCR was the method, and the copy in TCRdb shows in-frame clones only, minus some. The table records over a million clones, roughly 74% of them present only once. V usage is TRBV28 and J usage is TRBJ2-2; D tentatively fits TRBD1 or TRBD2 (6 bases each). The TCR comes from a man younger than 30 in good health. Some clones in this sample may be carry-over from other donors' samples. Material for sequencing was memory CD4+ T cells from PBMCs. Documented subset: CD45RA-negative fraction. CDR3 sequence: CASSLGGTPWTGELFF. The CDR3 bases are TGTGCCAGCAGTTTGGGGGGCACCCCCTGGACCGGGGAGCTGTTTTTT.